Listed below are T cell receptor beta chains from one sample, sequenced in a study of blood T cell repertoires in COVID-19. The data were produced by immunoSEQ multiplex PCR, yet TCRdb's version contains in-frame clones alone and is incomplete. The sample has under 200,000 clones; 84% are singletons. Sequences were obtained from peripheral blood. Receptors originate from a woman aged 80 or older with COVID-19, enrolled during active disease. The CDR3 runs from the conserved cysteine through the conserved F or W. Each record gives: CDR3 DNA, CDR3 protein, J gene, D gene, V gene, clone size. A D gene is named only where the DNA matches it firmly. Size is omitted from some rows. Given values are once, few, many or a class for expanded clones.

TGTGCCACCAGTGAGAGCGGGGTTTATCAGCCCCAGCATTTT CATSESGVYQPQHF TRBJ1-5 . TRBV24-1 .
TGTGCCAGCAGCGTAGCGGGCAGGGGGAACACTGAAGCTTTCTTT CASSVAGRGNTEAFF TRBJ1-1 . TRBV9 .
TGCGCCAGCAGCCCCCAGGGGCAAAACTATGGCTACACCTTC CASSPQGQNYGYTF TRBJ1-2 . TRBV5-1 .
TGTGCCAGCAGAAGACAGGGGGAGTGGGAGACCCAGTACTTC CASRRQGEWETQYF TRBJ2-5 TRBD1 TRBV6-6 .
TGTGCCAGCTCACCTGACAGGGACGAGCAGTACTTC CASSPDRDEQYF TRBJ2-7 TRBD1 TRBV18 .
TGTGCCAGCAGCCAGGATATGGGCACCTCCTACGAGCAGTACTTC CASSQDMGTSYEQYF TRBJ2-7 . TRBV3-1/TRBV3-2 once
TGTGCCTGGATTCCCCCCGGGACAGGGGGTATCTACGAGCAGTACTTC CAWIPPGTGGIYEQYF TRBJ2-7 TRBD1 TRBV30 .
TGTGCCAGCAGTTACTCTGGCGGGGGGGCCTCCAATGAGCAGTTCTTC CASSYSGGGASNEQFF TRBJ2-1 TRBD2 TRBV6-5 .
TGCGCCAGCATACCAGCGGGGGGACTCACCGGGGAGCTGTTTTTT CASIPAGGLTGELFF TRBJ2-2 TRBD2 TRBV10-2 few
TGCGCCAGCAGCTTGGGCCCAGGGGGGAACACTGAAGCTTTCTTT CASSLGPGGNTEAFF TRBJ1-1 TRBD1 TRBV5-1 once
TGTGCCAGCAGTTACTCGAATTACAGGGGCTACGAGCAGTACTTC CASSYSNYRGYEQYF TRBJ2-7 TRBD1 TRBV6-6 .
TGTGCCAGTACTAAGGACAGAAATAATTCACCCCTCCACTTT CASTKDRNNSPLHF TRBJ1-6 . TRBV19 .
TGTGCCAGCAGTTTACAAGCGGGAGTTGAGCAGTTCTTC CASSLQAGVEQFF TRBJ2-1 TRBD2 TRBV28 .
TGTGCCAGCAGCCCTGGTGGGGGACTTTCCTACGAGCAGTACTTC CASSPGGGLSYEQYF TRBJ2-7 . TRBV5-4 .
TGTGCCATCAGTGCCGGGACAGGGGACACCGGGGAGCTGTTTTTT CAISAGTGDTGELFF TRBJ2-2 TRBD1 TRBV10-3 few
TGTGCCAGCAGCAAAGAGGTAGTGGGGACAGGGTTTGGTTATTGCTACACCTTC CASSKEVVGTGFGYCYTF TRBJ1-2 . TRBV21-1 .
TGTGCCAGCAGCGTAGCTACTAGCGGGAGGACGAACACCGGGGAGCTGTTTTTT CASSVATSGRTNTGELFF TRBJ2-2 TRBD2 TRBV9 few
TGTGCCAGTAGTGTCCGACAGCAGAATTACAATGAGCAGTTCTTC CASSVRQQNYNEQFF TRBJ2-1 . TRBV19 .
TGTGCCAGCAGCGGGGGGGGGAGTCCCTTTTCCTATAATTCACCCCTCCACTTT CASSGGGSPFSYNSPLHF TRBJ1-6 . TRBV5-6 .
TGTGCCAGCAACCCAGGGGCAGGAAGGACAGATGAAGCTTTCTTT CASNPGAGRTDEAFF TRBJ1-1 . TRBV9 .
TGTGCCAGCAGTGCAGGGAACACTGAAGCTTTCTTT CASSAGNTEAFF TRBJ1-1 . TRBV2 few
TGTGCCAGCAAGTCGAGCACTGAAGCTTTCTTT CASKSSTEAFF TRBJ1-1 . TRBV3-1/TRBV3-2 .
TGTGCCAGCAGTTCCATCCCCGGCAGGCCGAACACTGAAGCTTTCTTT CASSSIPGRPNTEAFF TRBJ1-1 . TRBV28 few
TGTGCCAGCAGCTTAGGGGCAGGACTTAACTATGGCTACACCTTC CASSLGAGLNYGYTF TRBJ1-2 . TRBV7-9 .
TGTGCCAGCAGCCTAAACTACGAGCAGTACTTC CASSLNYEQYF TRBJ2-7 . TRBV6-6 .
TGTGCCAGCAGTTTATCGCGGCAGAGTGAAGCTTTCTTT CASSLSRQSEAFF TRBJ1-1 . TRBV27 .
TGTGCCAGCAGCCAAGTCGCGTACCAAGAGACCCAGTACTTC CASSQVAYQETQYF TRBJ2-5 . TRBV3-1/TRBV3-2 .
TGTGCCAGCTCACCACCGGCGGGCGTTGACTATGGCTACACCTTC CASSPPAGVDYGYTF TRBJ1-2 . TRBV18 .
TGTGCCAGCAGCCTAAGACGGCAGGGGGCAGATACGCAGTATTTT CASSLRRQGADTQYF TRBJ2-3 TRBD1 TRBV5-4 .
TGTGCCAGCCGCCGGGACAGCAACTCTGGAAACACCATATATTTT CASRRDSNSGNTIYF TRBJ1-3 TRBD1 TRBV6-5 .
TGTGCCAGCAAACTAGCGGGAGGAGCAGGGTCCCGAGAGACCCAGTACTTC CASKLAGGAGSRETQYF TRBJ2-5 TRBD2 TRBV28 .
TGTGCCAGCAGATTAGCCAGCTACAATGAGCAGTTCTTC CASRLASYNEQFF TRBJ2-1 . TRBV27 .
TGTGCCAGCAGCCAAGACGGTATCGCCCGGGAGAGCAATCAGCCCCAGCATTTT CASSQDGIARESNQPQHF TRBJ1-5 . TRBV4-2 .
TGTGCCAGCAGCCTTTGGACAGGGAACTCTGGAAACACCATATATTTT CASSLWTGNSGNTIYF TRBJ1-3 TRBD1 TRBV5-4 .
TGTGCCAGCAGTCCGGGACAGGCCTACAATGAGCAGTTCTTC CASSPGQAYNEQFF TRBJ2-1 TRBD1 TRBV5-6 .
TGTGCCAGCAGTTTGTTGGCTAGCGGGAGTAATGAGCAGTTCTTC CASSLLASGSNEQFF TRBJ2-1 TRBD2 TRBV27 .
TGTGCCAGCAGCCCAACTAGCGGGAGTGTAGATACGCAGTATTTT CASSPTSGSVDTQYF TRBJ2-3 TRBD2 TRBV7-3 .
TGCAGCGTTGAAGATCCGCGGGGGGCCCCCACAGAGCAGTTCTTC CSVEDPRGAPTEQFF TRBJ2-1 TRBD2 TRBV29-1 .
TGTGCCAGCAGCCCACGGACAGCTGGTGAGCAGTACTTC CASSPRTAGEQYF TRBJ2-7 . TRBV9 .
TGTGCCTGGGCTACCTGGACAGGCGAGGGGAATGAATCACCCCTCCACTTT CAWATWTGEGNESPLHF TRBJ1-6 TRBD1 TRBV30 .
TGTGCCAGCAGCCGGCAGACAGGGGGCTCGGAGTTCGGGAAGCAGTACTTC CASSRQTGGSEFGKQYF TRBJ2-7 TRBD1 TRBV5-5 .
TGTGCCAGCAGTTTGGGACTAGCAAATGAGCAGTTCTTC CASSLGLANEQFF TRBJ2-1 TRBD2 TRBV28 .
TGTGCCAGCTCACCCCTCCCTGCCAGGGGCGAGCAGTACTTC CASSPLPARGEQYF TRBJ2-7 . TRBV18 .
TGCAGCGTTCGGGTCGGGGTGGGGAACACTGAAGCTTTCTTT CSVRVGVGNTEAFF TRBJ1-1 . TRBV29-1 once
TGTGCCTCTCCCGACAAAAACTATGGCTACACCTTC CASPDKNYGYTF TRBJ1-2 . TRBV30 .